The 29 T cell receptor beta chains in this list originate from one sample, sequenced in a study of CD8 T cells in Susac syndrome. Reverse transcription of roughly 0.45 to 1 ug RNA was carried out with random hexamers. From the immunoSEQ multiplex PCR reads, TCRdb called clonotypes with MiXCR, one entry per CDR3 protein. The sample yields about 110,000 distinct CDR3 sequences, approximately 93% seen once. The material sequenced was CD8+ T cells from PBMCs. These TCRs come from a human donor with Susac syndrome.

The chain employs TRBV2 and TRBJ2-2; 11 bases are a match to TRBD2. The CDR3 totals 17 residues. Per germline, CDR1 SNHLY and CDR2 FYNNEI. Trimming took 6 bases from V and 0 from J; bases not matched to a gene: 6. The CDR3 DNA sequence: TGTGCCAGCAGACCTAGCGGGGGGCTCACGAACACCGGGGAGCTGTTTTTT. Protein: CASRPSGGLTNTGELFF.

V and J are TRBV20-1 and TRBJ1-2, with D hard to call. The V end lost 0 bases, the J end lost 1 base, and 12 bases lay between the germline ends. The CDR3 length is 15 residues. Germline V CDR1 and CDR2: DFQATT, SNEGSKA (reference sequence). The CDR3 DNA reads TGCAGTGCTAGAGATGTTACGGGAAATAACTATGGCTACACCTTC. It translates to CSARDVTGNNYGYTF.

This clonotype is a singleton in its sample. The V and J genes are TRBV14 and TRBJ2-1; no reliable D call. The CDR3 covers 12 residues. The germline V gene encodes CDR1 SGHDN and CDR2 FVKESK. The V end was cut by 4 bases, the J end by 5 bases, with 6 bases between. The CDR3 protein is CASSPSHNEQFF. The CDR3 region has the DNA TGTGCCAGCAGCCCTTCCCACAATGAGCAGTTCTTC.

In DNA form, the CDR3 reads TGTGCCAGCAGCGAAGGACAGGGTTGGAACACTGAAGCTTTCTTT. Translating it yields CASSEGQGWNTEAFF. The gene calls are TRBV7-9 and TRBJ1-1, with 8 bases fitting TRBD1. CDR1 SEHNR and CDR2 FQNEAQ come from the germline V gene (reference sequence). Germline trimming cut 5 bases from V and 1 base from J; bases unmatched to any gene: 6. The CDR3 consists of 15 residues.

The gene calls are TRBV6-6 and TRBJ2-7; 9 bases agree with TRBD1. The CDR3 contains 15 residues. Looked up from germline, CDR1 is MNHNY and CDR2 is SVGAGI (reference sequence). The V and J ends lost 5 bases and 6 bases, in that order; junction bases with no gene match: 11. The CDR3 sequence: CASSPYRQGEREQYF. Here the CDR3 DNA reads TGTGCCAGCAGTCCTTACCGACAGGGGGAGCGCGAGCAGTACTTC.

The chain recombines TRBV27 with TRBJ2-5; 14 bases agree with TRBD2. Per germline, CDR1 MNHEY and CDR2 SMNVEV (reference sequence). The CDR3 has 17 amino acids. Trimming cost V 6 bases and J 4 bases; bases outside gene matches: 10. Written as DNA, the CDR3 is TGTGCCAGCAGGACCGGGACTAGCGGGGGCTACATAGAGACCCAGTACTTC. Protein product: CASRTGTSGGYIETQYF.

The chain links TRBV5-1 to TRBJ1-1; 7 bases match TRBD1. Trimming took 3 bases from V and 0 from J; bases not matched to a gene: 11. CDR3 length: 17 residues. The germline V gene has CDR1 SGHRS and CDR2 YFSETQ. The CDR3, as DNA: TGCGCCAGCAGCTGGGACAGCCGAGGAATCATGAACACTGAAGCTTTCTTT. Protein product: CASSWDSRGIMNTEAFF.

The J gene is TRBJ2-2, the V gene TRBV18; TRBD1 aligns across 8 bases. CDR1 KGHSH and CDR2 LQKENI come from the germline V gene. The CDR3 is made up of 15 amino acids. The V and J ends lost 6 bases and 4 bases, in that order; junction bases with no gene match: 7. CDR3 coding DNA: TGTGCCAGCTCCGGGCAGGGGGCCTCCACCGGGGAGCTGTTTTTT. It translates to CASSGQGASTGELFF.

The chain uses TRBV4-1 and TRBJ2-1; 7 bases are a match to TRBD1. CDR1 and CDR2 from the germline V gene are MGHRA and YSYEKL. With V trimmed by 2 bases and J by 0 bases, 7 bases remained unmatched. The CDR3 extends over 17 amino acids. CDR3 nucleotide sequence: TGCGCCAGCAGCCAATTCCTCCGGGACAGCTCCTACAATGAGCAGTTCTTC. Translating it yields CASSQFLRDSSYNEQFF.

The chain links TRBV12-3 or TRBV12-4 to TRBJ1-6, with TRBD1 as a possible D gene (6 bases). V shed 6 bases and J shed 10 bases, with 13 bases lying between them. The CDR3 has 13 residues. This chain's CDR3 is CASRGQGYSPLHF. CDR3 coding DNA: TGTGCCAGCAGGGGGCAGGGGTACTCACCCCTCCACTTT.

The count of this clonotype is one. The chain carries TRBV4-3 and TRBJ1-2; D is unresolved. CDR1 is LGHNA and CDR2 is YSLEER in the germline V gene. The CDR3 length is 16 residues. The V and J ends lost 0 bases and 0 bases respectively, with 11 bases between them. The CDR3 region has the DNA TGCGCCAGCAGCCAAGATCGCGACCCGGCTAACTATGGCTACACCTTC. Translated: CASSQDRDPANYGYTF.

The rearrangement joins TRBV20-1 to TRBJ2-7; D gene ambiguous. Germline CDR1 reads DFQATT; CDR2 reads SNEGSKA (reference sequence). CDR3 length equals 16 residues. Trimming removed 3 bases from V and 3 bases from J, with 21 bases in between. The CDR3 sequence: CSASPIERATHYEQYF. Here the CDR3 DNA reads TGCAGTGCTAGTCCTATTGAACGGGCCACCCACTACGAGCAGTACTTC.

The chain joins TRBV20-1 to TRBJ2-1; 8 nucleotides line up with TRBD2. From germline, CDR1 is DFQATT and CDR2 SNEGSKA (reference sequence). The CDR3 has 14 amino acids. V lost 3 bases, J lost 4 bases, and 5 bases stayed unmatched. CDR3 in DNA: TGCAGTGCTAGCGCGGGGGGCCCTTACAATGAGCAGTTCTTC. Its protein is CSASAGGPYNEQFF.

The gene calls are TRBV27 and TRBJ1-2; the D gene is possibly TRBD1 (5 bases). The CDR3 length is 13 residues. Germline V gene data show CDR1 as MNHEY and CDR2 as SMNVEV (reference sequence). Trimming took 8 bases from V and 5 from J, leaving 15 bases between them. This CDR3 is CASGRQRQYGYTF. The CDR3 nucleotides read TGTGCCAGCGGTAGACAGCGCCAATATGGCTACACCTTC.

The genes are TRBV15 and TRBJ2-5; 10 bases are a match to TRBD2. V was pared by 6 bases and J by 5 bases, with 15 bases of the junction left unmatched. This CDR3 is 17 amino acids long. Germline V CDR1 and CDR2: LNHNV, YYDKDF (reference sequence). The DNA of the CDR3 is TGTGCCACCAGTGGGCTAGCGGGGGCCCTTCCAGGGGAGACCCAGTACTTC. This encodes CATSGLAGALPGETQYF.

The chain carries TRBV7-2 and TRBJ2-1; 7 bases are a match to TRBD2. Germline values: CDR1 SGHTA, CDR2 FQGNSA. This CDR3 is built from 18 residues. Trimming took 0 bases from V and 4 from J; bases not matched to a gene: 12. CDR3 nucleotides: TGTGCCAGCAGCTTAGCGCCGGGTAGCGGGTGGGAATACAATGAGCAGTTCTTC. Translating it yields CASSLAPGSGWEYNEQFF. Variable domain in full (rest from reference TRBV7-2 and TRBJ2-1): GAGVSQSPSNKVTEKGKDVELRCDPISGHTALYWYRQSLGQGLEFLIYFQGNSAPDKSGLPSDRFSAERTGGSVSTLTIQRTQQEDSAVYLCASSLAPGSGWEYNEQFFGPGTRLTVL.

The chain has TRBV7-8 and TRBJ1-5; TRBD1 is a possible D gene (5 bases). V lost 5 bases and J 3 bases, leaving 14 bases between the germline ends. The CDR3 covers 15 residues. Germline lookup yields CDR1 SGHVS and CDR2 FQNEAQ. The CDR3: CASSPVGTLNQPQHF. The DNA for the CDR3 is TGTGCCAGCAGCCCCGTGGGGACCCTCAATCAGCCCCAGCATTTT.

The CDR3 DNA sequence: TGCAGTGCTAGAGATTGGCAGGGGGCCGGGAATGAGCAGTTCTTC. It yields the protein CSARDWQGAGNEQFF. The chain has TRBV20-1 and TRBJ2-1, with 8 bases aligning to TRBD1. The V and J ends lost 0 bases and 7 bases, in that order; junction bases with no gene match: 8. In germline, CDR1 is DFQATT, CDR2 SNEGSKA (reference sequence). CDR3 length: 15 amino acids.

This chain uses TRBV27 with TRBJ1-2, with 8 nucleotides matching TRBD1. The CDR3 loop spans 14 amino acids. Germline CDR1 and CDR2: MNHEY and SMNVEV (reference sequence). Germline trimming cut 5 bases from V and 0 bases from J; bases unmatched to any gene: 2. The CDR3 region is CASSLQGANYGYTF. The DNA of the CDR3 is TGTGCCAGCAGTCTACAGGGGGCTAACTATGGCTACACCTTC.

This clonotype was detected once. The V call is TRBV20-1, the J call TRBJ1-2; D unresolved. The CDR3 extends over 13 amino acids. CDR1 is DFQATT and CDR2 is SNEGSKA in the germline V gene (reference sequence). Trimming removed 3 bases at V and 3 bases at J, with 11 bases between. The CDR3 reads CSASSFTDYGYTF. CDR3 nucleotides: TGCAGTGCTAGTTCGTTCACGGACTATGGCTACACCTTC.

The genes are TRBV24-1 and TRBJ2-1, with D unclear. The length of the CDR3 is 14 residues. Trimming shortened V by 3 bases and J by 6 bases, and 11 bases separated the two germline ends. Germline V gene sequence: CDR1 KGHDR, CDR2 SFDVKD. CDR3: CATSDRWARNEQFF. The CDR3, as DNA: TGTGCCACCAGTGATCGGTGGGCCCGCAATGAGCAGTTCTTC.

The chain has TRBV3-1 and TRBJ2-5; D call uncertain. V was cut by 1 base and J by 2 bases, with 11 bases left in between. Per germline, CDR1 LGHDT and CDR2 YNNKEL (reference sequence). The CDR3 runs to 15 residues. CDR3 DNA: TGTGCCAGCAGCCAAGTACTGGGCGGTCAAGAGACCCAGTACTTC. Translation: CASSQVLGGQETQYF.

This clonotype has a handful of counts. The chain employs TRBV12-3 or TRBV12-4 and TRBJ2-1; tentatively, D is TRBD1 or TRBD2 (5 bases each). The CDR3 totals 10 residues. V was cut by 9 bases and J by 7 bases, with 7 bases left in between. CDR3 DNA: TGTGCCAGTGGGGGAAATGAGCAGTTCTTC. The encoded protein is CASGGNEQFF.

The chain links TRBV6-5 to TRBJ2-7; D gene uncertain. Trimming removed 0 bases at V and 5 bases at J, with 20 bases between. The CDR3 sequence is 17 residues long. Per the germline V gene, CDR1 is MNHEY and CDR2 is SVGAGI. CDR3 sequence reads: CASSYSTLGTQLDEQYF. The CDR3, as DNA: TGTGCCAGCAGTTACTCGACCCTGGGAACCCAGTTGGACGAGCAGTACTTC.

The J gene is TRBJ1-1, the V gene TRBV7-3; D call uncertain. V gave up 3 bases and J gave up 7 bases, with 12 bases separating them. The CDR3 contains 13 residues. CDR1 and CDR2 from the germline V gene are SGHTA and FQGTGA. This CDR3 is CASSFDGGYEAFF. CDR3 DNA sequence: TGTGCCAGCAGCTTTGATGGAGGGTATGAAGCTTTCTTT.

This chain joins TRBV9 and TRBJ2-1; 7 nucleotides agree with TRBD1. This CDR3 spans 18 amino acids. Per the germline V gene, CDR1 is SGDLS and CDR2 is YYNGEE. Trimming removed 3 bases from V and 3 bases from J; junction bases left unmatched: 15. This CDR3 reads CASSANPTMGQHYNEQFF. As DNA, the CDR3 is TGTGCCAGCAGCGCAAACCCCACCATGGGACAGCACTACAATGAGCAGTTCTTC.

The chain employs TRBV14 and TRBJ2-3; the D is unclear. Germline V gives CDR1 SGHDN, CDR2 FVKESK. The CDR3 sequence is 14 residues long. V lost 3 bases to trimming and J lost 2 bases, with 9 bases between them. The CDR3, as DNA: TGTGCCAGCAGCCAGAACGCCTACACAGATACGCAGTATTTT. Translating gives CASSQNAYTDTQYF. Full variable domain (outside the CDR3, taken from reference TRBV14 and TRBJ2-3): EAGVTQFPSHSVIEKGQTVTLRCDPISGHDNLYWYRRVMGKEIKFLLHFVKESKQDESGMPNNRFLAERTGGTYSTLKVQPAELEDSGVYFCASSQNAYTDTQYFGPGTRLTVL.

The chain couples TRBV20-1 to TRBJ1-1, with D uncertain. V lost 0 bases and J 6 bases, leaving 11 bases between the germline ends. Germline assignment: CDR1 DFQATT and CDR2 SNEGSKA (reference sequence). The length of the CDR3 is 13 residues. The CDR3 here is CSARDSGLAEAFF. The CDR3 DNA reads TGCAGTGCTAGAGATTCGGGGTTGGCTGAAGCTTTCTTT.

The sample holds a few counts of this clonotype. The rearrangement links TRBV7-9 to TRBJ1-5, with unresolved D. This CDR3 is built from 12 residues. Deletions cut 5 bases from V and 4 bases from J, with 6 bases between. Germline lookup yields CDR1 SEHNR and CDR2 FQNEAQ (reference sequence). The CDR3 DNA follows: TGTGCCAGCAGCCGTTCGAATCAGCCCCAGCATTTT. It encodes CASSRSNQPQHF.